This entry lists 6 T cell receptor beta chains sequenced from one sample in a study of somatic mutations in cytotoxic T cells in rheumatoid arthritis. The repertoire was sequenced with immunoSEQ multiplex PCR; TCRdb's copy has only in-frame clones and lacks some. The data show roughly 18,000 clones, about 80% seen once. Sequencing input: CD8+ T cells sorted from blood. The receptors stem from an adult with rheumatoid arthritis.

The chain combines TRBV5-5 with TRBJ2-5; D not resolved. V shed 1 base and J shed 5 bases, with 15 bases lying between them. From germline, CDR1 is SGHKS and CDR2 YYEKEE (reference sequence). The CDR3 spans 15 residues. Here the CDR3 reads CASSLSGDAAETQYF. The CDR3 nucleotides are TGTGCCAGCAGCTTGTCTGGGGATGCGGCGGAGACCCAGTACTTC.

The rearrangement uses TRBV6-5 and TRBJ1-1; 7 bases are shared with TRBD1. J gave up 6 bases and V 6 bases, and 10 bases lay outside the gene matches. Germline-derived CDR1 and CDR2 are MNHEY and SVGAGI. The CDR3 sequence is 14 residues long. The CDR3 region is CASSQDRATPEAFF. The CDR3 region has the DNA TGTGCCAGCAGCCAAGACAGGGCCACCCCTGAAGCTTTCTTT.

V gene TRBV27 combines with J gene TRBJ2-1; possibly TRBD2 for D (5 bases). Trimming cost V 3 bases and J 8 bases, with 5 bases left between them. The CDR3 contains 11 residues. The germline gives CDR1 MNHEY, CDR2 SMNVEV (reference sequence). CDR3 DNA: TGTGCCAGCAGTTTCGGGGATGAGCAGTTCTTC. This encodes CASSFGDEQFF.

This chain joins TRBV7-9 and TRBJ2-5; D is ambiguous. This CDR3 comprises 13 residues. The V end was cut by 4 bases, the J end by 5 bases, with 11 bases between. The V gene's germline CDR1 is SEHNR and CDR2 FQNEAQ (reference sequence). As DNA, the CDR3 is TGTGCCAGCAGCTCAGCCAGGATTGAGACCCAGTACTTC. This translates into CASSSARIETQYF.

This chain links TRBV11-2 with TRBJ1-2; 7 positions agree with TRBD1. Trimming cost V 5 bases and J 8 bases; bases outside gene matches: 11. CDR3 length: 14 residues. Germline assignment: CDR1 SGHAT and CDR2 FQNNGV. CDR3 nucleotide sequence: TGTGCCAGCAGCGAGCAACACAGGGGATACGGCTACACCTTC. It yields the protein CASSEQHRGYGYTF.

The chain links TRBV7-8 to TRBJ1-1, with 7 positions matching TRBD1. The CDR3 has 12 amino acids. With V trimmed by 4 bases and J by 7 bases, 3 bases remained unmatched. The germline V gene has CDR1 SGHVS and CDR2 FQNEAQ. The CDR3 is CASSWGQHEAFF. CDR3 in DNA: TGTGCCAGCAGCTGGGGACAGCATGAAGCTTTCTTT. The whole variable domain, filled in from reference TRBV7-8 and TRBJ1-1, reads GAGVSQSPRYKVAKRGQDVALRCDPISGHVSLFWYQQALGQGPEFLTYFQNEAQLDKSGLPSDRFFAERPEGSVSTLKIQRTQQEDSAVYLCASSWGQHEAFFGQGTRLTVV.